A single sample is the source of the 9 T cell receptor beta chains below, sequenced in a study of T cell clonotyping in hematopoietic cell transplantation. Documented time point: recipient sample about 28 days before transplant, after cytoreduction. Clones were read by immunoSEQ multiplex PCR, and TCRdb kept only the in-frame ones, dropping some. Of 45,000 or so clones listed, roughly four fifths are singletons. The sample consisted of peripheral blood mononuclear cells, taken before stem cell transplant. The receptors here all came from a man aged 55 to 70 with myelodysplastic syndrome. Some clones in this sample may be carry-over from other donors' samples.

This chain connects TRBV6-6 to TRBJ2-2; the match to TRBD1 covers 7 bases. CDR3 length: 14 residues. Germline CDR1 and CDR2: MNHNY and SVGAGI (reference sequence). Trimming removed 4 bases from V and 5 bases from J; junction bases left unmatched: 4. The CDR3 coding sequence is TGTGCCAGCAGTTCCGGGACAGTTACCGGGGAGCTGTTTTTT. Translating it yields CASSSGTVTGELFF.

J is TRBJ2-5 and V is TRBV27; D possibly corresponds to TRBD2 (6 bases). V was clipped by 4 bases and J by 4 bases, with 13 bases between them. The CDR3 covers 14 residues. Germline CDR1 is MNHEY and CDR2 is SMNVEV (reference sequence). The CDR3 DNA is TGTGCCAGCAGTTCGTATGGGGGGATAGAGACCCAGTACTTC. It is translated as CASSSYGGIETQYF.

The chain employs TRBV27 and TRBJ1-5, with 7 bases fitting TRBD1. The CDR3 totals 15 residues. CDR1 is MNHEY and CDR2 is SMNVEV in the germline V gene (reference sequence). The V segment lost 2 bases and the J segment 4 bases; nucleotides outside the gene matches: 5. The CDR3 DNA reads as TGTGCCAGCAGTTTACTGGGACAGATGAATCAGCCCCAGCATTTT. This gives the protein CASSLLGQMNQPQHF.

The V gene is TRBV9, the J gene TRBJ2-2; D gene ambiguous. V gave up 2 bases and J gave up 2 bases, with 4 bases separating them. The CDR3 spans 13 residues. Germline V lookup: CDR1 SGDLS, CDR2 YYNGEE. The CDR3 DNA follows: TGTGCCAGCAGCGTTACAAACACCGGGGAGCTGTTTTTT. Amino acid sequence: CASSVTNTGELFF.

Here the CDR3 DNA reads TGCAGCGTGAAGGGGGAAGGTCATGGCTACACCTTC. Protein: CSVKGEGHGYTF. The V gene is TRBV29-1, the J gene TRBJ1-2; tentative D call: TRBD1 (6 bases). V was clipped by 6 bases and J by 6 bases, with 14 bases between them. The CDR3 sequence is 12 residues long. Per the germline V gene, CDR1 is SQVTM and CDR2 is ANQGSEA.

V is TRBV10-3 and J is TRBJ2-2, with 9 bases fitting TRBD1. The CDR3 consists of 16 residues. V shed 8 bases, J shed 3 bases, and the junction held 10 bases outside the gene matches. From germline, CDR1 is ENHRY and CDR2 SYGVKD. This chain's CDR3 is CAIRTGVREDTGELFF. For the CDR3, the DNA is TGTGCCATCCGGACAGGGGTGAGGGAGGACACCGGGGAGCTGTTTTTT.

V is TRBV7-6 and J is TRBJ1-4; the match to TRBD1 covers 8 bases. Germline V lookup: CDR1 SGHVS, CDR2 FNYEAQ. This CDR3 has 15 amino acids. V was clipped by 5 bases and J by 2 bases; unmatched bases: 4. Written as DNA, the CDR3 is TGTGCCAGCAGCCCCCGACAGGGGACTAATGAAAAACTGTTTTTT. Its protein product is CASSPRQGTNEKLFF.

This chain connects TRBV7-2 to TRBJ2-3; TRBD1 matches 8 bases. The CDR3 is 15 amino acids. Germline V CDR1 and CDR2: SGHTA, FQGNSA. Trimming took 5 bases from V and 5 from J; bases not matched to a gene: 9. The CDR3 sequence: CASSIQGVFVDTQYF. CDR3 DNA: TGTGCCAGCAGCATACAGGGGGTATTCGTAGATACGCAGTATTTT.

The J gene is TRBJ1-1, the V gene TRBV2; tentative D call: TRBD1 (6 bases). The germline V gene has CDR1 SNHLY and CDR2 FYNNEI. V lost 4 bases, J lost 0 bases, and 12 bases lay in between. The CDR3 is 15 residues long. CDR3 sequence (DNA): TGTGCCAGCAGTGCAGACAGGCTCCTGAACACTGAAGCTTTCTTT. It codes for CASSADRLLNTEAFF.